Below are 7 T cell receptor beta chains sequenced from a single sample in a study of beta chain features in type 1 diabetes. The investigators reverse transcribed all of the isolated RNA, so they sequenced expressed TCRB transcripts. Method: immunoSEQ multiplex PCR; TCRdb's copy keeps in-frame clones and lacks some. The repertoire consists of nearly 350,000 clones, with 8% occurring once and the leading ten covering roughly 0.44%. The sequencing input was central memory CD4+ T cells from blood. The receptors come from a woman aged 18-29 years in good health.

The rearrangement joins TRBV15 to TRBJ2-1; 9 nucleotides match TRBD2. The CDR3 is made up of 15 amino acids. Germline CDR1 reads LNHNV; CDR2 reads YYDKDF (reference sequence). Unmatched junction bases numbered 12, after V lost 4 bases and J lost 11 bases. The CDR3 sequence: CATSTRSLSGSKQFF. CDR3 in DNA: TGTGCCACCAGCACGAGGTCCCTTAGCGGGAGTAAGCAGTTCTTC.

Of note for this clone: The germline gene is not matched at one end of the junction; a read error may be the cause. CDR3 DNA: TGTGCCAGCAGTTACAGGTCGACCACCGGGACAGGGAACTCCTTC. Amino acids: CASSYRSTTGTGNSF. V usage is TRBV6-6 and J usage is TRBJ2-7; 9 bases fit TRBD1. The CDR3 is made up of 15 amino acids. The V gene's germline CDR1 is MNHNY and CDR2 SVGAGI (reference sequence).

This clone was found a few times. J is TRBJ1-4 and V is TRBV29-1; D is unresolved. CDR3 length equals 11 residues. Germline V gives CDR1 SQVTM, CDR2 ANQGSEA. Trimming took off 5 bases at V and 8 bases at J, with 9 bases between the two ends. CDR3 amino acids: CSVIWREKLFF. CDR3 DNA sequence: TGCAGCGTTATATGGCGCGAAAAACTGTTTTTT. Supplemented by reference TRBV29-1 and TRBJ1-4, the full variable domain reads SAVISQKPSRDICQRGTSLTIQCQVDSQVTMMFWYRQQPGQSLTLIATANQGSEATYESGFVIDKFPISRPNLTFSTLTVSNMSPEDSSIYLCSVIWREKLFFGSGTQLSVL.

This chain links TRBV2 with TRBJ2-3, with 7 nucleotides matching TRBD2. The ends lost 6 bases at V and 4 bases at J; junction bases unmatched: 4. The CDR3 sequence is 13 residues long. Germline CDR1 reads SNHLY; CDR2 reads FYNNEI. CDR3 residues: CASRGGVADTQYF. DNA of the CDR3: TGTGCCAGCAGGGGAGGGGTAGCAGATACGCAGTATTTT.

This clone was seen repeatedly, ten times or more. The rearrangement uses TRBV7-9 and TRBJ2-1; D gene uncertain. The CDR3 has 11 residues. V lost 5 bases and J 5 bases, leaving 4 bases between the germline ends. The V gene's germline CDR1 is SEHNR and CDR2 FQNEAQ (reference sequence). The CDR3 bases are TGTGCCAGCAGCCCAGACAATGAGCAGTTCTTC. Encoded protein: CASSPDNEQFF.

The chain carries TRBV6-5 and TRBJ2-7; 8 bases line up with TRBD2. Germline V gives CDR1 MNHEY, CDR2 SVGAGI. This CDR3 is 14 amino acids long. Trimming cost V 10 bases and J 5 bases; bases outside gene matches: 13. CDR3 coding DNA: TGTGCCATCAGCCCGAGCGGGAGTGGACACGAGCAGTACTTC. Protein: CAISPSGSGHEQYF.

This clone has ten or more counts. The rearrangement joins TRBV29-1 to TRBJ1-2, with D unresolved. CDR1 is SQVTM, CDR2 ANQGSEA, per germline. This CDR3 spans 10 amino acids. V lost 2 bases and J lost 8, with 6 bases in between. CDR3 sequence reads: CSVEQAGYTF. Written as DNA, the CDR3 is TGCAGCGTTGAACAAGCGGGCTACACCTTC. The variable domain in full, completed from reference TRBV29-1 and TRBJ1-2, reads SAVISQKPSRDICQRGTSLTIQCQVDSQVTMMFWYRQQPGQSLTLIATANQGSEATYESGFVIDKFPISRPNLTFSTLTVSNMSPEDSSIYLCSVEQAGYTFGSGTRLTVV.